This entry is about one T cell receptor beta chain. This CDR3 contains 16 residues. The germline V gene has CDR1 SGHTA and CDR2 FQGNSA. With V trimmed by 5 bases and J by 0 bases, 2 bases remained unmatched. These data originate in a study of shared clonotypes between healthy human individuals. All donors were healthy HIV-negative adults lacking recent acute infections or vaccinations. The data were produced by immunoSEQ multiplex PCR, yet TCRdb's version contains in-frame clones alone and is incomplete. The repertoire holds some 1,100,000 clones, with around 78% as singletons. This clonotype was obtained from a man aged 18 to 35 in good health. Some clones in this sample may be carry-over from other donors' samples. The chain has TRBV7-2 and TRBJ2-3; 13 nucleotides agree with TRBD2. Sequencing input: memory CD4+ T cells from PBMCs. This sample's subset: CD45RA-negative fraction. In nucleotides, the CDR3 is TGTGCCAGCAGCATGGGACTAGCGGGAAGCACAGATACGCAGTATTTT. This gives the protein CASSMGLAGSTDTQYF.